A single TCR beta chain is shown here with its context. The data were obtained in a study of control samples from healthy donors and cancer patients. The CDR3 is 18 amino acids. Looked up from germline, CDR1 is SGHDN and CDR2 is FVKESK. The V segment lost 0 bases and the J segment 3 bases; nucleotides outside the gene matches: 11. Generated by immunoSEQ multiplex PCR, the TCRdb table keeps only in-frame clones and is missing some. The repertoire holds about 160,000 clones, approximately 90% seen once, with about 12% in the top ten. The V gene is TRBV14, the J gene TRBJ2-1; 7 bases map to TRBD1. The TCR sequence derives from a man aged 30 to 45 in good health. Material for sequencing was blood. The CDR3 nucleotides are TGTGCCAGCAGCCAAGAGTTGGGATCCGGGACAGTCTACAATGAGCAGTTCTTC. This sequence encodes CASSQELGSGTVYNEQFF. The full variable domain, in which reference TRBV14 and TRBJ2-1 provide the parts outside the CDR3, is EAGVTQFPSHSVIEKGQTVTLRCDPISGHDNLYWYRRVMGKEIKFLLHFVKESKQDESGMPNNRFLAERTGGTYSTLKVQPAELEDSGVYFCASSQELGSGTVYNEQFFGPGTRLTVL.